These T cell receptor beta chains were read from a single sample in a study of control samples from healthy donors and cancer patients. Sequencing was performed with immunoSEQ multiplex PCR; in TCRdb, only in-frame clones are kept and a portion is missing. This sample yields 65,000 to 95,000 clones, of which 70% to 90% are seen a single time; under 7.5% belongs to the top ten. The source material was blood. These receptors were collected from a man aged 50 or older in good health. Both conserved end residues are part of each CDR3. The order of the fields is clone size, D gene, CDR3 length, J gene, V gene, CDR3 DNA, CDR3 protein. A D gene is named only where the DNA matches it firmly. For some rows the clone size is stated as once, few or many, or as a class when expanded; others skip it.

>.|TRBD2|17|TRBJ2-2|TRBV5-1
TGCGCCAGCAGCTTGGAGCGCGGGGGGGCCGTCACCGGGGAGCTGTTTTTT
CASSLERGGAVTGELFF
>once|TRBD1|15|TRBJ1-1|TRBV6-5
TGTGCCAGCAGTATGACAGGGGGCTTGGACACTGAAGCTTTCTTT
CASSMTGGLDTEAFF
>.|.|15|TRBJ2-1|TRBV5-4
TGTGCCAGTAGGAGTGGGGGGCCTCTTGGAAATGAGCAGTTCTTC
CASRSGGPLGNEQFF
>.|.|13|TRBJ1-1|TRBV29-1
TGCAGCGTTGAAGATCGGATGGGCACTGAAGCTTTCTTT
CSVEDRMGTEAFF
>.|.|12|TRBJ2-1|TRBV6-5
TGTGCCAGCAATCGGGGCCCCGATGAGCAGTTCTTC
CASNRGPDEQFF
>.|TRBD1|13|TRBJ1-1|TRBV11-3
TGTGCCAGCAGCTACCAGGGGGGCACTGAAGCTTTCTTT
CASSYQGGTEAFF
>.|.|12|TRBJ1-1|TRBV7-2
TGTGCCAGCAGCCTTGGACACCCTGAAGCTTTCTTT
CASSLGHPEAFF
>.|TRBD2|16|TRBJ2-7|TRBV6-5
TGTGCCAGCAGTTACTGGCCGGGGGCGGGAGGGTACGAGCAGTACTTC
CASSYWPGAGGYEQYF
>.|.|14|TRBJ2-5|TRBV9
TGTGCCAGCAGCGTAGGGGGTCAGGGAGAGACCCAGTACTTC
CASSVGGQGETQYF
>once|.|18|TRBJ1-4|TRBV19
TGTGCCAGTAGTACCAGGGGAGTGACCCTTGCGGCTAATGAAAAACTGTTTTTT
CASSTRGVTLAANEKLFF
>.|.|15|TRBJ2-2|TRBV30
TGTGCCTGGGGTCGGATGCATGAGAACACCGGGGAGCTGTTTTTT
CAWGRMHENTGELFF
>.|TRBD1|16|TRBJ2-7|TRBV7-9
TGTGCCAGCAGCTTGGAAATCTGGGGACAGGGGGCCGAGCAGTACTTC
CASSLEIWGQGAEQYF
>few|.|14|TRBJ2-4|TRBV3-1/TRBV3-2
TGTGCCAGCAGCGAAGGTCAGGTCCCGAACATTCAGTACTTC
CASSEGQVPNIQYF
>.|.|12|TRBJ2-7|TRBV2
TGTGCCAGCAAGGATCCTGGTACCGAGCAGTACTTC
CASKDPGTEQYF
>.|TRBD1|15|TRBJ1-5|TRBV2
TGTGCCAGCAGTGACCCGGGACAGGTTAATCAGCCCCAGCATTTT
CASSDPGQVNQPQHF
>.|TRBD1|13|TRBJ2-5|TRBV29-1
TGCAGCGTTCAAGGACAGGCTCAAGAGACCCAGTACTTC
CSVQGQAQETQYF
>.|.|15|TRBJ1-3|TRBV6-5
TGTGCCAGCAGTTGGGGATCTAGCTCTGGAAACACCATATATTTT
CASSWGSSSGNTIYF
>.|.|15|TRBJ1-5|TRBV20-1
TGCAGTGCTAGTAAAGCAGGGAGGGACAATCAGCCCCAGCATTTT
CSASKAGRDNQPQHF
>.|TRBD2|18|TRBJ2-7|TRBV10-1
TGCGCCAGCAGTGGGGGGACTAGCGGGGGTGCAAACTCCTACGAGCAGTACTTC
CASSGGTSGGANSYEQYF
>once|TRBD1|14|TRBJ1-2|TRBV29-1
TGCAGCGCCCTCAGTGACAGGGGCCCCTATGGCTACACCTTC
CSALSDRGPYGYTF
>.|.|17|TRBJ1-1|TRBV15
TGTGCCACCAGCAGAGATAGCGGGGTCAGGGGCAACACTGAAGCTTTCTTT
CATSRDSGVRGNTEAFF
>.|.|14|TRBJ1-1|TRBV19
TGTGCCAGTAGTGCGGAACGGGACACCACTGAAGCTTTCTTT
CASSAERDTTEAFF
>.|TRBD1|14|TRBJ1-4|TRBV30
TGTGCCTGGAGTCCCGGGACAGGGGGTGGAGAACTGTTTTTT
CAWSPGTGGGELFF